Below, 7 T cell receptor beta chains from the same sample are listed, as sequenced in a study of T cells in Graves' hyperthyroidism and ophthalmopathy (dated by TCRdb to the late 2010s). Library creation used multiplex PCR. These reads were obtained on an Illumina HiSeq 2000. Amplification of TCR beta CDR3 regions was carried out from RNA transcripts. The TCR CDR3 was subjected to a first round of RT-PCR using the HTBI primer set and the Qiagen OneStep RT-PCR kit. TCRdb cleaned the public reads at Q25 with fastp, built clones with MiXCR and kept in-frame beta chains. Under each unique CDR3 protein, matching rows form one entry showing the most common genes and DNA. In all, the sample holds fewer than 350,000 distinct CDR3 sequences, and over 20% of those were seen once. Of the sample, 50% is held by the ten largest clones. Source material: blood. The source is a woman aged 50 to 60 with Graves' hyperthyroidism.

Ten or more counts support this clonotype. The chain uses TRBV7-8 and TRBJ2-5; 13 bases agree with TRBD2. The CDR3 has 14 residues. Germline CDR1 reads SGHVS; CDR2 reads FQNEAQ. After removal of 11 bases from V and 6 bases from J, the junction contained 9 bases not matched to a gene. The DNA of the CDR3 is TGTGCCTCCTTAGGACTAGCGGGGGTTCAGACCCAGTACTTC. This gives the protein CASLGLAGVQTQYF.

The chain joins TRBV30 to TRBJ2-5, with 8 bases matching TRBD2. Germline loops: CDR1 GTSNPN, CDR2 SVGIG (reference sequence). CDR3 size: 12 residues. Losses at the gene ends were 4 bases for V and 4 bases for J; bases not matched to a gene: 2. CDR3 sequence reads: CAWTGGAETQYF. CDR3 coding DNA: TGTGCCTGGACGGGAGGGGCAGAGACCCAGTACTTC. The full variable domain, in which reference TRBV30 and TRBJ2-5 provide the parts outside the CDR3, is SQTIHQWPATLVQPVGSPLSLECTVEGTSNPNLYWYRQAAGRGLQLLFYSVGIGQISSEVPQNLSASRPQDRQFILSSKKLLLSDSGFYLCAWTGGAETQYFGPGTRLLVL.

The CDR3 bases are TGTGCCAGCAGTTTAAGCTTAGTTGAGGAGGGCCGCGAGCAGTACTTC. Protein: CASSLSLVEEGREQYF. The rearrangement links TRBV28 to TRBJ2-7; tentative D call: TRBD2 (6 bases). This CDR3 is 16 amino acids long. The germline CDR1 and CDR2 sequences are MDHEN and SYDVKM. The germline V and J ends were trimmed by 2 bases and 6 bases, with 20 bases remaining between them.

The chain uses TRBV20-1 and TRBJ1-1, with 10 bases fitting TRBD1. Trimming cost V 6 bases and J 0 bases; bases outside gene matches: 4. Germline V gene sequence: CDR1 DFQATT, CDR2 SNEGSKA (reference sequence). The CDR3 covers 14 residues. CDR3 residues: CSAPTGGLNTEAFF. In DNA form, the CDR3 reads TGCAGTGCACCGACAGGGGGCCTGAACACTGAAGCTTTCTTT.

This clonotype was recorded at least ten times. The rearrangement joins TRBV27 to TRBJ2-7; 11 bases agree with TRBD2. V lost 3 bases, J lost 7 bases, and 14 bases stayed unmatched. The CDR3 runs to 17 residues. Germline lookup yields CDR1 MNHEY and CDR2 SMNVEV (reference sequence). CDR3 nucleotide sequence: TGTGCCAGCAGTTTGATCTCTAGCGGGAGGAGCCCAAGGGAGCAGTACTTC. Translated, it gives CASSLISSGRSPREQYF.

With regard to this clonotype: An end of the junction does not agree with germline; a read error may underlie this. The chain employs TRBV7-6 and TRBJ1-1; D is possibly TRBD1 (5 bases). The germline gives CDR1 SGHVS, CDR2 FNYEAQ. The CDR3 covers 14 residues. CDR3 region: CASSQQEHLTEALF. The CDR3 bases are TGTGCCAGCAGCCAACAGGAGCACCTGACTGAAGCTCTCTTT.

J is TRBJ1-2 and V is TRBV7-3; D call uncertain. Trimming removed 2 bases at V and 6 bases at J, with 10 bases between. The CDR3 is 13 amino acids. Germline V CDR1 and CDR2: SGHTA, FQGTGA. The CDR3: CASSLGKGNGYTF. CDR3 nucleotide sequence: TGTGCCAGCAGCTTAGGGAAAGGGAATGGCTACACCTTC. The full variable domain, its missing parts supplied by reference TRBV7-3 and TRBJ1-2, is GAGVSQTPSNKVTEKGKYVELRCDPISGHTALYWYRQSLGQGPEFLIYFQGTGAADDSGLPNDRFFAVRPEGSVSTLKIQRTERGDSAVYLCASSLGKGNGYTFGSGTRLTVV.